These 27 T cell receptor beta chains originate from one sample sequenced in a study of shared T cell receptors in the human thymus. This table comes from immunoSEQ multiplex PCR, and its TCRdb copy is limited to in-frame clones, with some not included. Among roughly 560,000 clones, roughly 74% were seen once, and the ten largest hold roughly 0.013%. The data were also submitted as part of a second study, on human thymus T cells.

The sample consisted of thymocytes. The receptor source for this set is a boy less than two years old with a congenital heart defect.

The chain recombines TRBV6-5 with TRBJ2-7, with a possible D match to TRBD1 (6 bases). The CDR3 contains 13 residues. Trimming cost V 3 bases and J 4 bases, with 10 bases left between them. Germline CDR1 is MNHEY and CDR2 is SVGAGI. For the CDR3, the DNA is TGTGCCAGCAGTTATGACAGGTGGTACGAGCAGTACTTC. It specifies CASSYDRWYEQYF.

The chain couples TRBV4-1 to TRBJ2-5, with D maybe TRBD1 (5 bases). The germline V and J ends were trimmed by 4 bases and 4 bases, with 13 bases remaining between them. The CDR3 is 14 residues long. Germline values: CDR1 MGHRA, CDR2 YSYEKL. The CDR3 region is CASSPWTFLETQYF. In DNA, the CDR3 is TGCGCCAGCAGCCCCTGGACATTTCTAGAGACCCAGTACTTC.

The chain joins TRBV27 to TRBJ2-1, with 10 bases matching TRBD2. J lost 7 bases, V lost 7 bases, and 16 bases had no gene match. This CDR3 has 17 amino acids. The germline CDR1 and CDR2 sequences are MNHEY and SMNVEV (reference sequence). DNA for the CDR3: TGTGCCAGCAAGAAGTGGTCTCGACTAGCGGGTCGTAATGAGCAGTTCTTC. It yields the protein CASKKWSRLAGRNEQFF.

This clone was seen once. The chain recombines TRBV2 with TRBJ2-3, with 8 bases fitting TRBD2. With 8 bases clipped from V and 2 bases from J, the junction kept 18 bases outside the gene matches. Germline V gene lookup returns CDR1 SNHLY and CDR2 FYNNEI. The CDR3 spans 18 residues. In nucleotides, the CDR3 is TGTGCCAGCGGACTAGCTGGGCCCAAAGCGGCCATCACAGATACGCAGTATTTT. Its protein product is CASGLAGPKAAITDTQYF. Based on the CDR3 plus reference TRBV2 and TRBJ2-3, the full variable domain is EPEVTQTPSHQVTQMGQEVILRCVPISNHLYFYWYRQILGQKVEFLVSFYNNEISEKSEIFDDQFSVERPDGSNFTLKIRSTKLEDSAMYFCASGLAGPKAAITDTQYFGPGTRLTVL.

As DNA, the CDR3 is TGTGCCAGCAGCTCGGGACAGGGAGGGTATAATTCACCCCTCCACTTT. Protein product: CASSSGQGGYNSPLHF. The chain uses TRBV7-3 and TRBJ1-6; 9 nucleotides match TRBD1. CDR3 size: 16 residues. V lost 4 bases and J lost 4; bases outside the gene matches: 5. CDR1 SGHTA and CDR2 FQGTGA come from the germline V gene.

This chain joins TRBV7-3 and TRBJ2-2; tentatively, D is TRBD2 (7 bases). CDR1 is SGHTA, CDR2 FQGTGA, per germline. V lost 5 bases and J 4 bases, leaving 14 bases between the germline ends. This CDR3 is built from 15 residues. CDR3 bases: TGTGCCAGCAGCCCAGGGGAGGGACGCACCGGGGAGCTGTTTTTT. It translates to CASSPGEGRTGELFF.

The table lists this clone with a few counts. The V call is TRBV6-4, the J call TRBJ2-2; 9 bases are shared with TRBD1. This CDR3 has 17 residues. Germline CDR1 is MRHNA and CDR2 is SNTAGT. The ends lost 4 bases at V and 6 bases at J; junction bases unmatched: 12. CDR3 region: CASSVRDRVGFSGELFF. The DNA of the CDR3 is TGTGCCAGCAGTGTTCGGGACAGGGTGGGATTTTCCGGGGAGCTGTTTTTT.

The chain is built from TRBV30 and TRBJ1-1; possibly TRBD1 for D (5 bases). There are 16 residues in the CDR3. The V gene lost 0 bases and the J gene lost 0 bases, with 14 bases spanning the gap. Germline loops: CDR1 GTSNPN, CDR2 SVGIG (reference sequence). In DNA form, the CDR3 reads TGTGCCTGGAGTGTATGGGGGGGACTCATGAACACTGAAGCTTTCTTT. Translated, it gives CAWSVWGGLMNTEAFF. Full variable domain (rest looked up from reference TRBV30 and TRBJ1-1): SQTIHQWPATLVQPVGSPLSLECTVEGTSNPNLYWYRQAAGRGLQLLFYSVGIGQISSEVPQNLSASRPQDRQFILSSKKLLLSDSGFYLCAWSVWGGLMNTEAFFGQGTRLTVV.

V and J are TRBV7-9 and TRBJ2-1; the match to TRBD2 covers 11 bases. The germline gives CDR1 SEHNR, CDR2 FQNEAQ (reference sequence). CDR3 length equals 16 residues. With 5 bases clipped from V and 5 bases from J, the junction kept 8 bases outside the gene matches. CDR3 protein: CASSPSGLAEDNEQFF. The CDR3 nucleotides are TGTGCCAGCAGCCCCTCGGGACTAGCGGAAGACAATGAGCAGTTCTTC.

The chain is built from TRBV11-3 and TRBJ2-7; 12 bases are a match to TRBD1. The CDR3 runs 16 residues. CDR1 SGHNT and CDR2 YENEEA come from the germline V gene. The V gene end was trimmed by 0 bases and the J gene end by 3 bases; junction bases not matched to a gene: 3. CDR3 protein: CASSLEGQGANYEQYF. The CDR3 DNA reads TGTGCCAGCAGCTTAGAGGGACAGGGGGCAAACTACGAGCAGTACTTC.

This clone appeared a few times. This sequence joins TRBV21-1 and TRBJ2-1; the D call TRBD1 from the table was never checked on the DNA. TRBV21-1 is recorded as a pseudogene. This CDR3 region has 14 residues. CDR3 residues: CASSPSRTGNEQFF. The CDR3 region has the DNA TGTGCCAGCAGTCCTTCTAGGACAGGGAATGAGCAGTTCTTC.

The V call is TRBV6-1, the J call TRBJ1-1; perhaps TRBD1 as D (5 bases). Trimming took off 1 base at V and 7 bases at J, with 13 bases between the two ends. The CDR3 spans 14 residues. Germline V gene lookup returns CDR1 MNHNS and CDR2 SASEGT. CDR3 in amino acids: CASSEVGAALEAFF. CDR3 sequence (DNA): TGTGCCAGCAGTGAAGTAGGGGCAGCCCTTGAAGCTTTCTTT.

The J gene is TRBJ2-7, the V gene TRBV21-1; the table gives TRBD2 as D, unverified against the DNA. TRBV21-1 is labeled a pseudogene. The CDR3 has 16 amino acids. CDR3 DNA sequence: TGTGCCAGCAGCCACTTGTGCGGCGGGAGGGCCTACGAGCAGTACTTC. This translates into CASSHLCGGRAYEQYF.

The table lists this clone with a count of one. V usage is TRBV11-3 and J usage is TRBJ1-2, with D possibly being TRBD1 (5 bases). Germline CDR1 reads SGHNT; CDR2 reads YENEEA. V was pared by 4 bases and J by 7 bases, with 13 bases between. This CDR3 has 13 amino acids. The CDR3 protein is CASSSGQPSGYTF. CDR3 coding DNA: TGTGCCAGCAGCTCCGGACAACCTAGTGGCTACACCTTC.

The chain has TRBV4-2 and TRBJ1-4, with unresolved D. This CDR3 spans 16 amino acids. The V end was cut by 2 bases, the J end by 5 bases, with 15 bases between. Germline assignment: CDR1 LGHNA and CDR2 YNFKEQ. CDR3 protein: CASSQTGSGSNEKLFF. As DNA, the CDR3 is TGTGCCAGCAGCCAAACTGGATCCGGGTCGAATGAAAAACTGTTTTTT.

This sequence joins TRBV4-3 and TRBJ1-2; TRBD1 matches at 9 bases. Germline V lookup: CDR1 LGHNA, CDR2 YSLEER. This CDR3 spans 13 amino acids. V gave up 4 bases and J gave up 6 bases; unmatched junction bases: 3. CDR3 residues: CASSLRQGDGYTF. In DNA, the CDR3 is TGCGCCAGCAGCCTTAGACAGGGGGATGGCTACACCTTC.

The chain joins TRBV10-1 to TRBJ2-1, with 7 bases identical to TRBD1. This CDR3 has 18 residues. The germline CDR1 and CDR2 sequences are WNHNN and SYGVQD (reference sequence). The V gene end was trimmed by 3 bases and the J gene end by 0 bases; junction bases not matched to a gene: 11. The CDR3 protein is CASSDLLPGQHSYNEQFF. The CDR3 region has the DNA TGCGCCAGCAGTGACCTTCTGCCGGGACAGCACTCCTACAATGAGCAGTTCTTC.

The chain couples TRBV29-1 to TRBJ2-2, with 8 bases matching TRBD1. J gave up 3 bases and V 7 bases, and 10 bases lay outside the gene matches. Germline V CDR1 and CDR2: SQVTM, ANQGSEA. This CDR3 has 15 residues. The CDR3 protein is CSATSETGDTGELFF. CDR3 DNA: TGCAGCGCTACGTCGGAGACAGGGGACACCGGGGAGCTGTTTTTT.

This sequence joins TRBV4-1 and TRBJ2-5, with D maybe TRBD2 (5 bases). V lost 1 base to trimming and J lost 5 bases, with 23 bases between them. The CDR3 extends over 18 amino acids. Germline V gene sequence: CDR1 MGHRA, CDR2 YSYEKL. The CDR3 here is CASSQGGPRGSAPETQYF. The CDR3 coding sequence is TGCGCCAGCAGCCAAGGAGGGCCCCGGGGTTCCGCTCCGGAGACCCAGTACTTC.

The rearrangement uses TRBV10-1 and TRBJ1-4, with 11 bases matching TRBD1. The CDR3 runs to 17 residues. Germline CDR1 and CDR2: WNHNN and SYGVQD (reference sequence). V lost 0 bases, J lost 8 bases, and 8 bases stayed unmatched. The CDR3 DNA reads as TGCGCCAGCAGTGAGTCACCAGGACAGGGGGCGTCGGAAAAACTGTTTTTT. Its protein product is CASSESPGQGASEKLFF.

The V and J genes are TRBV10-3 and TRBJ2-3; 9 nucleotides match TRBD2. Germline V gene sequence: CDR1 ENHRY, CDR2 SYGVKD. Germline trimming cut 0 bases from V and 4 bases from J; bases unmatched to any gene: 17. This CDR3 is built from 20 residues. The CDR3 protein is CAISESGRDGRGRAADTQYF. DNA of the CDR3: TGTGCCATCAGTGAGTCTGGCAGGGATGGGCGCGGGAGGGCCGCAGATACGCAGTATTTT.

This chain connects TRBV7-9 to TRBJ1-2; 9 bases are a match to TRBD1. Germline lookup yields CDR1 SEHNR and CDR2 FQNEAQ (reference sequence). The CDR3 contains 15 residues. Trimming at V came to 7 bases and at J to 6 bases, leaving 12 bases not matched to a gene. CDR3 bases: TGTGCCAGCACCGACGTACAGGGGGCTGAGGATGGCTACACCTTC. The encoded protein is CASTDVQGAEDGYTF.

This clone has a single count. The CDR3 spells CASSREGTSGRAQEQYF. The CDR3 coding sequence is TGTGCCAGCAGCCGTGAAGGGACTAGCGGGAGGGCCCAAGAGCAGTACTTC. The chain employs TRBV7-8 and TRBJ2-7; the match to TRBD2 covers 16 bases. Trimming at V came to 5 bases and at J to 7 bases, leaving 11 bases not matched to a gene. Germline V gives CDR1 SGHVS, CDR2 FQNEAQ. The CDR3 is 17 amino acids.

J is TRBJ1-2 and V is TRBV12-5; TRBD1 aligns across 7 bases. Germline-derived CDR1 and CDR2 are LGHNT and FRNRAP. With 0 bases clipped from V and 1 base from J, the junction kept 11 bases outside the gene matches. The CDR3 loop spans 18 amino acids. CDR3 protein: CASGLVLETGTVNYGYTF. Here the CDR3 DNA reads TGTGCTAGTGGTTTGGTACTTGAGACAGGGACGGTTAACTATGGCTACACCTTC.

This clone was seen only once. This chain connects TRBV4-3 to TRBJ2-3, with 15 bases matching TRBD2. Trimming cost V 4 bases and J 0 bases; bases outside gene matches: 5. Per the germline V gene, CDR1 is LGHNA and CDR2 is YSLEER. The CDR3 consists of 18 residues. As DNA, the CDR3 is TGCGCCAGCAGCCCCCGGACTAGCGGGGGGGTTAGCACAGATACGCAGTATTTT. Its translation is CASSPRTSGGVSTDTQYF.

The chain combines TRBV6-6 with TRBJ1-1; 7 bases map to TRBD1. The CDR3 sequence is 16 residues long. In germline, CDR1 is MNHNY, CDR2 SVGAGI (reference sequence). The V segment lost 1 base and the J segment 4 bases; nucleotides outside the gene matches: 9. This chain's CDR3 is CASSYWTGQGGTEAFF. CDR3 in DNA: TGTGCCAGCAGTTACTGGACGGGGCAGGGGGGCACTGAAGCTTTCTTT.

The J gene is TRBJ1-6, the V gene TRBV5-1; D remains ambiguous. The CDR3 is 14 amino acids. Trimming removed 2 bases from V and 13 bases from J, with 16 bases in between. Germline V gene data show CDR1 as SGHRS and CDR2 as YFSETQ. CDR3 amino acids: CASSFESLSRPLHF. CDR3 DNA sequence: TGCGCCAGCAGCTTCGAAAGCCTCTCGCGGCCCCTCCACTTT.